This T cell receptor beta chain was sequenced during a study of blood T cell repertoires in COVID-19. At the level of the study: Specimens from acute and convalescent COVID-19 originated in the United States, Italy and Spain. PBMCs, B-cell-depleted T cells, or T cells provided the cDNA or gDNA that made up the material.

As handled by the study authors: Amplification with reference gene primers provided the estimates of nucleated cell counts. TCRdb's table, derived via immunoSEQ multiplex PCR, lists solely in-frame clones and lacks some. V, J and clone size are taken as reported in that table, and D and trimming were inferred from the DNA itself. The table has about 45,000 clones, 87% seen once. Losses at the gene ends were 4 bases for V and 8 bases for J; bases not matched to a gene: 21. The germline gives CDR1 SGHVT, CDR2 SQSDAQ. The CDR3 spans 19 residues. Sequenced sample: peripheral blood. This clonotype was sampled from an elderly woman in a cohort sampled during active or convalescent COVID-19. This rearrangement joins TRBV7-4 to TRBJ2-1, with 9 bases aligning to TRBD2. The CDR3 loop is CASSSFRTSANSEIDEQFF. The CDR3 DNA reads TGTGCCAGCAGCTCCTTCAGGACTAGCGCCAACTCTGAAATCGATGAGCAGTTCTTC.